Shown below are 27 T cell receptor beta chains from a single sample sequenced in a study of cytomegalovirus exposure and HLA in healthy donors. The table came from immunoSEQ multiplex PCR; TCRdb's copy has only in-frame clones and leaves some out. The sample consists of about 180,000 clones, roughly 85% of them appearing once. Sequenced material: PBMCs. These TCRs come from a man aged 18 to 29 in good health and CMV-seropositive.

The chain is built from TRBV5-6 and TRBJ1-3, with 7 bases identical to TRBD1. This CDR3 is built from 15 residues. V was clipped by 4 bases and J by 1 base; unmatched bases: 5. Germline CDR1 reads SGHDT; CDR2 reads YYEEEE. The CDR3 loop is CASSIPTGSGNTIYF. The CDR3 bases are TGTGCCAGCAGCATCCCGACAGGGTCTGGAAACACCATATATTTT.

The V gene is TRBV7-6, the J gene TRBJ2-2, with D perhaps matching TRBD2 (5 bases). The V gene lost 2 bases and the J gene lost 0 bases, with 10 bases spanning the gap. Germline V gene lookup returns CDR1 SGHVS and CDR2 FNYEAQ. The CDR3 is made up of 16 amino acids. The CDR3 DNA reads TGTGCCAGCAGCTTAAGGCCGACTACGAACACCGGGGAGCTGTTTTTT. This translates into CASSLRPTTNTGELFF.

The rearrangement uses TRBV5-1 and TRBJ2-1; TRBD2 matches 7 bases. The germline gives CDR1 SGHRS, CDR2 YFSETQ. The length of the CDR3 is 13 residues. V shed 4 bases, J shed 7 bases, and the junction held 5 bases outside the gene matches. CDR3 loop: CASSGLAVNEQFF. The CDR3 DNA reads TGCGCCAGCAGCGGTCTAGCGGTGAATGAGCAGTTCTTC.

J is TRBJ2-7 and V is TRBV7-9; D unresolved. Trimming cost V 4 bases and J 3 bases, with 13 bases left between them. The CDR3 has 14 amino acids. Germline V CDR1 and CDR2: SEHNR, FQNEAQ (reference sequence). The CDR3 sequence is CASSSNYHNYEQYF. CDR3 DNA sequence: TGTGCCAGCAGCTCTAACTACCACAACTACGAGCAGTACTTC.

This chain uses TRBV28 with TRBJ2-5; the D is unclear. The V gene's germline CDR1 is MDHEN and CDR2 SYDVKM. The CDR3 consists of 15 residues. V lost 1 base and J lost 1, with 10 bases in between. As DNA, the CDR3 is TGTGCCAGCAGTTTATCGTTGGGCTCCCAAGAGACCCAGTACTTC. Translation gives CASSLSLGSQETQYF.

This clone was seen a few times. J is TRBJ1-2 and V is TRBV30; 7 positions agree with TRBD1. Trimming took 5 bases from V and 8 from J; bases not matched to a gene: 11. Germline lookup yields CDR1 GTSNPN and CDR2 SVGIG (reference sequence). CDR3 length equals 13 residues. The CDR3 sequence: CAWGLLGTEGYTF. The DNA for the CDR3 is TGTGCCTGGGGGCTCTTAGGGACAGAAGGCTACACCTTC.

V gene TRBV27 combines with J gene TRBJ2-7, with D unresolved. CDR3 length: 14 residues. The germline V gene encodes CDR1 MNHEY and CDR2 SMNVEV (reference sequence). Deletions cut 3 bases from V and 0 bases from J, with 9 bases between. CDR3 region: CASSLSSHSYEQYF. Written as DNA, the CDR3 is TGTGCCAGCAGTTTGTCCAGTCACTCCTACGAGCAGTACTTC.

The J gene is TRBJ2-1, the V gene TRBV2, with 8 bases identical to TRBD1. Germline V CDR1 and CDR2: SNHLY, FYNNEI. The V and J ends lost 7 bases and 7 bases, in that order; junction bases with no gene match: 6. The CDR3 has 13 residues. The CDR3 loop is CASTPGGENEQFF. In nucleotides, the CDR3 is TGTGCCAGCACTCCAGGGGGCGAAAATGAGCAGTTCTTC.

The rearrangement links TRBV29-1 to TRBJ2-7, with D tentatively TRBD1 (6 bases). The ends were cut back, 2 bases at V and 0 bases at J, with 8 bases in the middle. CDR1 is SQVTM and CDR2 is ANQGSEA in the germline V gene. CDR3 size: 13 residues. In nucleotides, the CDR3 is TGCAGCGTTGAAAAGGACAGCTCCTACGAGCAGTACTTC. Its translation: CSVEKDSSYEQYF.

This clone was seen a few times. The chain combines TRBV28 with TRBJ1-5; unclear D gene. Trimming shortened V by 3 bases and J by 6 bases, and 3 bases separated the two germline ends. The CDR3 spans 11 residues. Germline values: CDR1 MDHEN, CDR2 SYDVKM. The CDR3 reads CASSFGQPQHF. The CDR3 bases are TGTGCCAGCAGTTTCGGTCAGCCCCAGCATTTT.

The V call is TRBV18, the J call TRBJ2-1, with 8 bases lining up with TRBD2. Germline values: CDR1 KGHSH, CDR2 LQKENI. The CDR3 sequence is 17 residues long. J was trimmed by 6 bases and V by 0 bases; bases with no gene match: 10. The CDR3 sequence is CASSPPSGLVRFNEQFF. In nucleotides, the CDR3 is TGTGCCAGCTCACCACCCTCGGGACTAGTGAGGTTCAATGAGCAGTTCTTC.

V and J are TRBV9 and TRBJ1-1, with a tentative D call TRBD1 (5 bases). V shed 0 bases and J shed 0 bases, with 6 bases lying between them. The CDR3 extends over 14 amino acids. The germline CDR1 and CDR2 sequences are SGDLS and YYNGEE. CDR3 amino acids: CASSVGGVNTEAFF. CDR3 sequence (DNA): TGTGCCAGCAGCGTAGGGGGGGTGAACACTGAAGCTTTCTTT.

The chain is built from TRBV28 and TRBJ1-1; D may be TRBD1 (5 bases). Germline V gene data show CDR1 as MDHEN and CDR2 as SYDVKM. Trimming stripped 3 bases from V and 3 bases from J, with 8 bases between. CDR3 size: 13 residues. CDR3: CASSLGGDTEAFF. The CDR3, as DNA: TGTGCCAGCAGTTTGGGGGGGGACACTGAAGCTTTCTTT.

This chain links TRBV27 with TRBJ1-6; 10 bases match TRBD1. The CDR3 runs to 14 residues. The germline V gene has CDR1 MNHEY and CDR2 SMNVEV (reference sequence). The ends lost 6 bases at V and 10 bases at J; junction bases unmatched: 6. Here the CDR3 reads CASSPGQGTSPLHF. In nucleotides, the CDR3 is TGTGCCAGCAGCCCGGGACAGGGGACGTCACCCCTCCACTTT.

The rearrangement uses TRBV28 and TRBJ2-5; no reliable D call. This CDR3 region has 14 residues. CDR1 is MDHEN and CDR2 is SYDVKM in the germline V gene. Trimming removed 5 bases at V and 4 bases at J, with 14 bases between. The CDR3 nucleotides read TGTGCCAGCAGTGAAACCCTGTCCGGAGAGACCCAGTACTTC. Residues: CASSETLSGETQYF.

In nucleotides, the CDR3 is TGTGCCAGTAGTACCTCCGAGGGCGGATACCTGGGAGAAAAACTGTTTTTT. Translating it yields CASSTSEGGYLGEKLFF. The V call is TRBV19, the J call TRBJ1-4; D gene unclear. Germline CDR1 and CDR2: LNHDA and SQIVND (reference sequence). This CDR3 region has 17 residues. Trimming shortened V by 4 bases and J by 8 bases, and 23 bases separated the two germline ends. The variable domain in full, completed from reference TRBV19 and TRBJ1-4, reads DGGITQSPKYLFRKEGQNVTLSCEQNLNHDAMYWYRQDPGQGLRLIYYSQIVNDFQKGDIAEGYSVSREKKESFPLTVTSAQKNPTAFYLCASSTSEGGYLGEKLFFGSGTQLSVL.

V is TRBV28 and J is TRBJ2-1; no clear D. V gave up 3 bases and J gave up 0 bases, with 15 bases separating them. Germline loops: CDR1 MDHEN, CDR2 SYDVKM. The CDR3 consists of 17 residues. CDR3 amino acids: CASSLSTSVGSYNEQFF. CDR3 coding DNA: TGTGCCAGCAGTTTGTCGACTTCCGTGGGCTCCTACAATGAGCAGTTCTTC.

The sample holds a few counts of this clone. The rearrangement uses TRBV7-9 and TRBJ1-2, with TRBD1 identical over 7 bases. The CDR3 has 15 amino acids. Germline assignment: CDR1 SEHNR and CDR2 FQNEAQ (reference sequence). The junction had 9 bases not matched to a gene; V was cut back by 3 bases and J by 5 bases. CDR3 sequence reads: CASSFGGGARYGYTF. CDR3 DNA sequence: TGTGCCAGCAGCTTCGGAGGGGGCGCAAGGTATGGCTACACCTTC.

The genes are TRBV10-3 and TRBJ1-2, with a weak D call TRBD1 (5 bases). This CDR3 spans 14 amino acids. The V gene lost 2 bases and the J gene lost 4 bases, with 11 bases spanning the gap. Germline V gene data show CDR1 as ENHRY and CDR2 as SYGVKD. The CDR3 loop reads CAISEVGPGYGYTF. The DNA of the CDR3 is TGTGCCATCAGTGAGGTGGGGCCTGGCTATGGCTACACCTTC.

The chain couples TRBV5-1 to TRBJ2-2, with D possibly TRBD2 on 6 matching bases. The CDR3 is 14 amino acids. V lost 3 bases and J 4 bases, leaving 10 bases between the germline ends. Germline V gene lookup returns CDR1 SGHRS and CDR2 YFSETQ. In nucleotides, the CDR3 is TGCGCCAGCAGCTCTTACGGGGGCACCGGGGAGCTGTTTTTT. Protein product: CASSSYGGTGELFF.

The chain uses TRBV28 and TRBJ2-7; no definite D call. Germline loops: CDR1 MDHEN, CDR2 SYDVKM. Between the trimmed V and J ends, which lost 3 bases and 2 bases, there was a span of 5 bases. The CDR3 contains 12 residues. For the CDR3, the DNA is TGTGCCAGCAGTTTCTCTACCTACGAGCAGTACTTC. This translates into CASSFSTYEQYF.

This chain connects TRBV6-5 to TRBJ1-1, with 10 bases identical to TRBD1. Trimming at V came to 2 bases and at J to 4 bases, leaving 4 bases not matched to a gene. The CDR3 extends over 15 amino acids. Per germline, CDR1 MNHEY and CDR2 SVGAGI. CDR3 sequence reads: CASSYRDRGSTEAFF. CDR3 coding DNA: TGTGCCAGCAGTTACCGGGACAGGGGAAGCACTGAAGCTTTCTTT.

The rearrangement uses TRBV7-3 and TRBJ1-3; D gene ambiguous. There are 15 residues in the CDR3. The germline V gene encodes CDR1 SGHTA and CDR2 FQGTGA. With 2 bases removed from V and 4 bases from J, the gap between germline ends came to 12 bases. For the CDR3, the DNA is TGTGCCAGCAGCTTAGGCGACACTAGGGGAAACACCATATATTTT. Translated, it gives CASSLGDTRGNTIYF.

The chain employs TRBV7-9 and TRBJ2-7, with 9 bases fitting TRBD2. The CDR3 covers 19 residues. Losses at the gene ends were 1 base for V and 0 bases for J; bases not matched to a gene: 13. Germline CDR1 and CDR2: SEHNR and FQNEAQ (reference sequence). This CDR3 reads CASSLVGLAGRGISYEQYF. CDR3 bases: TGTGCCAGCAGCTTAGTAGGGCTAGCGGGAAGGGGGATCTCCTACGAGCAGTACTTC.

This clone appeared a single time. The chain uses TRBV28 and TRBJ1-5; tentatively, D is TRBD1 (5 bases). The V end was cut by 6 bases, the J end by 6 bases, with 12 bases between. Germline loops: CDR1 MDHEN, CDR2 SYDVKM. The CDR3 is 13 amino acids. CDR3 in DNA: TGTGCCAGCAGGGCCCCGGGGGGTCAGCCCCAGCATTTT. This encodes CASRAPGGQPQHF.

This clone was seen a handful of times. V gene TRBV28 combines with J gene TRBJ1-6; D possibly corresponds to TRBD1 (5 bases). Germline values: CDR1 MDHEN, CDR2 SYDVKM. Trimming left V 6 bases short and J 8 bases short, with 11 bases between. This CDR3 spans 13 amino acids. This CDR3 is CASRGRGDSPLHF. The CDR3 bases are TGTGCCAGCAGGGGGCGAGGTGATTCACCCCTCCACTTT.

The sample holds one count of this clone. V gene TRBV7-2 combines with J gene TRBJ2-7; a possible D gene is TRBD2 (5 bases). This CDR3 region has 16 residues. The germline CDR1 and CDR2 sequences are SGHTA and FQGNSA. V was cut by 5 bases and J by 3 bases, with 20 bases left in between. The CDR3 spells CASSLSRAVYFYEQYF. The DNA for the CDR3 is TGTGCCAGCAGCCTGTCTAGAGCGGTATACTTCTACGAGCAGTACTTC.